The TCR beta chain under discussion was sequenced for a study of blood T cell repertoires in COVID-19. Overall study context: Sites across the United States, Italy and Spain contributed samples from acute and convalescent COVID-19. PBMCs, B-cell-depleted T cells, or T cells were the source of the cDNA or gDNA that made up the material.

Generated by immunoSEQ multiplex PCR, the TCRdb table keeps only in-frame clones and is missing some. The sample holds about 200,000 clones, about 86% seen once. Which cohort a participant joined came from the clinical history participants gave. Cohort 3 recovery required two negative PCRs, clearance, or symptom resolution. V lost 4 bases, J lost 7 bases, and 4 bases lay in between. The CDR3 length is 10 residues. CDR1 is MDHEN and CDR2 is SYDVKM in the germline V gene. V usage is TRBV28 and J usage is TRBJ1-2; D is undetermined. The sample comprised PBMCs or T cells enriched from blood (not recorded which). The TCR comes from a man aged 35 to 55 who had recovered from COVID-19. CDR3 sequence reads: CASSSFGYTF. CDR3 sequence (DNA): TGTGCCAGCAGTTCTTTTGGCTACACCTTC.